The entry below gives a single T cell receptor beta chain sequence along with its context. This CDR3 region has 17 residues. Germline-derived CDR1 and CDR2 are SEHNR and FQNEAQ (reference sequence). J was trimmed by 5 bases and V by 5 bases; bases with no gene match: 15. The sample comes from a study of T cells in localized non-small cell lung cancer. TCRdb keeps only in-frame clones here, not all; method: immunoSEQ multiplex PCR. The repertoire includes approximately 100,000 clones, roughly 93% of them detected once, and about 4% sits in the top ten. The chain employs TRBV7-9 and TRBJ2-1; 7 nucleotides align to TRBD2. The TCR sequence derives from a woman aged 35 to 70 with stage II squamous cell lung carcinoma. The sequencing here drew on PBMCs, taken before any cancer treatment. For the CDR3, the DNA is TGTGCCAGCAGCGAACCCCGTCTAGCGGCTTACAACAATGAGCAGTTCTTC. Translation: CASSEPRLAAYNNEQFF.